Shown below are 7 T cell receptor beta chains from a single sample sequenced in a study of T-cell reconstitution after alpha-beta-depleted transplantation in children (dated by TCRdb to about 2016). Receptors were amplified or captured by PCR. TCRdb records Illumina HiSeq 2500 as the sequencer. Molecular barcoding was employed in the preparation of TCR libraries, with unique molecular identifiers being used to normalize TCRbeta repertoire quantification. Using fastp at Q25 and MiXCR, TCRdb reprocessed the public reads and kept productive beta chains. CDR3 protein sequences are deduplicated, and each keeps its most common genes and DNA. Within this sample are roughly 790,000 distinct CDR3 sequences, with 16% of them counted one time only. Around 5.3% of the sample rests with the top ten. The intended sense of this specimen's treatment or condition label: allogeneic hematopoietic cell transplantation with graft depleted of TCRalphabeta T cells and CD19 B cells.

This material consisted of PBMCs, mostly from graft donor cells, taken 360 days after TCRalphabeta/CD19-depleted stem cell transplant. The receptors were gathered from a male patient younger than 18 who had a stem cell transplant for acute lymphoblastic leukemia, so the T cells may come from the graft donor.

The CDR3 here is CSASRTAYSNQPQHF. CDR3 DNA sequence: TGCAGTGCTAGCCGGACAGCTTATAGCAATCAGCCCCAGCATTTT. V usage is TRBV20-1 and J usage is TRBJ1-5; D perhaps matches TRBD1 (6 bases). Per the germline V gene, CDR1 is DFQATT and CDR2 is SNEGSKA (reference sequence). CDR3 length equals 15 residues. V lost 3 bases and J 0 bases, leaving 12 bases between the germline ends.

Only a few counts were recorded for this clonotype. The gene calls are TRBV5-1 and TRBJ1-2; the D is unclear. CDR1 is SGHRS, CDR2 YFSETQ, per germline. Between the trimmed V and J ends, which lost 7 bases and 1 base, there was a span of 8 bases. This CDR3 has 12 amino acids. CDR3: CASSSSNYGYTF. CDR3 nucleotide sequence: TGCGCCAGCTCCTCTAGTAACTATGGCTACACCTTC.

V usage is TRBV9 and J usage is TRBJ2-1; 8 nucleotides agree with TRBD2. V lost 3 bases and J lost 6; bases outside the gene matches: 8. The CDR3 consists of 15 residues. The germline CDR1 and CDR2 sequences are SGDLS and YYNGEE. CDR3 region: CASSGGGLVPNEQFF. The CDR3 DNA follows: TGTGCCAGCAGCGGTGGGGGACTAGTGCCCAATGAGCAGTTCTTC.

A few counts support this clonotype. V is TRBV7-9 and J is TRBJ2-1; 7 bases are a match to TRBD2. The CDR3 covers 16 residues. Germline V lookup: CDR1 SEHNR, CDR2 FQNEAQ (reference sequence). The trim removed 2 bases at V and 2 bases at J, leaving 6 bases unmatched. This CDR3 is CASSLRAGDAYNEQFF. The CDR3 DNA reads TGTGCCAGCAGCTTACGGGCGGGAGACGCCTACAATGAGCAGTTCTTC.

The genes are TRBV18 and TRBJ1-2; 7 bases are shared with TRBD1. CDR3 length: 17 amino acids. Looked up from germline, CDR1 is KGHSH and CDR2 is LQKENI. V lost 4 bases and J lost 2; bases outside the gene matches: 13. In DNA form, the CDR3 reads TGTGCCAGCTCACAGGACAGGATGGAGGGACTGAACTATGGCTACACCTTC. It specifies CASSQDRMEGLNYGYTF.

This clonotype was seen more than once but under ten times. The chain links TRBV20-1 to TRBJ2-7; the match to TRBD2 covers 11 bases. Per germline, CDR1 DFQATT and CDR2 SNEGSKA (reference sequence). The V gene end was trimmed by 6 bases and the J gene end by 5 bases; junction bases not matched to a gene: 18. This CDR3 has 17 amino acids. Here the CDR3 reads CSAHPAPTSGSPHEQYF. In nucleotides, the CDR3 is TGCAGTGCCCATCCGGCCCCCACTAGCGGGAGTCCCCACGAGCAGTACTTC.

A few counts support this clonotype. The gene calls are TRBV5-1 and TRBJ2-7; D is perhaps TRBD1 or TRBD2 (6 bases each). The CDR3 totals 19 residues. Trimming stripped 0 bases from V and 4 bases from J, with 26 bases between. CDR1 is SGHRS and CDR2 is YFSETQ in the germline V gene. CDR3 sequence: CASSLVVLRDRPGEYEQYF. CDR3 in DNA: TGCGCCAGCAGCTTGGTGGTTTTGCGGGACCGCCCAGGGGAATACGAGCAGTACTTC.